These T cell receptor beta chains were read from a single sample in a study of blood T cell repertoires in COVID-19. Method: immunoSEQ multiplex PCR; TCRdb's copy keeps in-frame clones and lacks some. The sample shows about 400,000 clones, roughly 90% of them seen only once. The material sequenced was peripheral blood. These receptors all stem from a man aged 35 to 55 with acute or convalescent COVID-19. Both conserved end residues are part of each CDR3. The order of the fields is V gene, clone size, D gene, J gene, CDR3 DNA, CDR3 protein. The D gene is left open where the match is weak. Clone size, where shown, is once, few, many, or a class for clones that have expanded.

>TRBV18|.|TRBD1|TRBJ2-7
TGTGCCAGCTCACCGAAAGGGACAGTGGACGAGCAGTACTTC
CASSPKGTVDEQYF
>TRBV5-1|.|.|TRBJ2-1
TGCGCCAGCAGCTTGGCGGGAAGGAGTGAGCAGTTCTTC
CASSLAGRSEQFF
>TRBV29-1|.|TRBD1|TRBJ2-7
TGCAGCGGGGCCTCACAGGGGAAAGAGCAGTACTTC
CSGASQGKEQYF
>TRBV6-1|.|TRBD1|TRBJ1-4
TGTGCCAGCAGTGAAGCGATGGGACAGCCTAATGAAAAACTGTTTTTT
CASSEAMGQPNEKLFF
>TRBV24-1|.|.|TRBJ2-3
TGTGCCACCAGTGACCTGCGGAGCGGAGATACGCAGTATTTT
CATSDLRSGDTQYF
>TRBV27|.|.|TRBJ2-7
TGTGCCAGCAGTCGGGACACAACTACCTACGAGCAGTACTTC
CASSRDTTTYEQYF
>TRBV6-1|.|.|TRBJ2-6
TGTGCCAGCAGTGAAGATCCGTACTCTGGGGCCAACGTCCTGACTTTC
CASSEDPYSGANVLTF
>TRBV10-3|.|TRBD2|TRBJ2-2
TGTGCCATCGGACCTCGCGGGAGGGCCGGGGGCGGGGAGCTGTTTTTT
CAIGPRGRAGGGELFF
>TRBV7-9|.|TRBD1|TRBJ1-1
TGTGCCAGCAGCTTTCCACAGGGGGATGCTTTCTTT
CASSFPQGDAFF
>TRBV9|.|.|TRBJ2-7
TGTGCCAGCAGCGTAGGGGCCGGGGGTGAGTTTAGATCCTACGAGCAGTACTTC
CASSVGAGGEFRSYEQYF
>TRBV28|.|.|TRBJ1-6
TGTGCCAGCAGCCCGGACAGACGCTCCTATAATTCACCCCTCCACTTT
CASSPDRRSYNSPLHF
>TRBV9|.|TRBD1|TRBJ1-2
TGTGCCAGCAGCGGGACGACAGGGGGTGCTGGCTACACCTTC
CASSGTTGGAGYTF
>TRBV28|once|.|TRBJ2-7
TGTGCCAGCAGTCAGGAGGGTTACGAGCAGTACTTC
CASSQEGYEQYF
>TRBV6-5|.|TRBD1|TRBJ1-2
TGTGCCAGCAGACGAACAGGGGGCTACGGCTATGGCTACACCTTC
CASRRTGGYGYGYTF
>TRBV5-4|.|.|TRBJ2-7
TGTGCCAGCAAGGATGCAGGGGCCTACGAGCAGTACTTC
CASKDAGAYEQYF
>TRBV7-2|.|.|TRBJ2-7
TGTGCCAGCAGCTTGACAACCTCGGACAGAAGGAGCTCCTACGAGCAGTACTTC
CASSLTTSDRRSSYEQYF
>TRBV7-2|.|.|TRBJ1-2
TGTGCCAGCAGCTCTATAATCAGGACAGCTAACTATGGCTACACCTTC
CASSSIIRTANYGYTF
>TRBV7-9|.|.|TRBJ2-1
TGTGCCAGCAGCCGATCCTCGGGGGGCAGCAATGAGCAGTTCTTC
CASSRSSGGSNEQFF
>TRBV15|.|.|TRBJ1-4
TGTGCCACCAGCAGGGGGGGTTCCATTAATGAAAAACTGTTTTTT
CATSRGGSINEKLFF
>TRBV4-3|.|.|TRBJ1-2
TGCGCCAGCAGCCATTCCGGGGATGGCTACACCTTC
CASSHSGDGYTF
>TRBV30|.|.|TRBJ2-7
TGTGCCTGGAGGCGCCCCCCCTACGAGCAGTACTTC
CAWRRPPYEQYF
>TRBV6-6|few|.|TRBJ1-4
TGTGCCAGCAGTTCCCTCTCGGACAGTGAAAAACTGTTTTTT
CASSSLSDSEKLFF
>TRBV24-1|.|.|TRBJ2-5
TGTGCCACCAGTGATCCCCAGGCGAGCGGGGAGACCCAGTACTTC
CATSDPQASGETQYF
>TRBV30|.|TRBD1|TRBJ1-6
TGTGCCTGGACCAGAAAACAGGGTCAGGGGGATTCACCCCTCCACTTT
CAWTRKQGQGDSPLHF
>TRBV4-1|.|TRBD1|TRBJ1-2
TGCGCCAGCAGCCAGGTGATAGACAGGGGGAGTGGCTACACCTTC
CASSQVIDRGSGYTF
>TRBV18|few|TRBD1|TRBJ1-5
TGTGCCAGCTCGAAGGACAGGGTTGGTCAGCCCCAGCATTTT
CASSKDRVGQPQHF
>TRBV2|.|TRBD1|TRBJ1-2
TGTGCCAGCAGTACCGGGACAGGGGGTCAGGGCTACACCTTC
CASSTGTGGQGYTF
>TRBV2|.|.|TRBJ2-2
TGTGCCAGCAGTGGCTACGGTCGAGTCACCGGGGAGCTGTTTTTT
CASSGYGRVTGELFF
>TRBV7-2|.|TRBD1|TRBJ2-7
TGTGCCAGCAGCCCTCAGACCGGGACAGGGAGAAACGAGCAGTACTTC
CASSPQTGTGRNEQYF
>TRBV2|.|.|TRBJ2-7
TGTGCCAGCAGTGACGGGGTTGATAACGAGCAGTACTTC
CASSDGVDNEQYF
>TRBV9|once|.|TRBJ1-4
TGTGCCAGCAGCGGAGGTTCTGAGGAAAAACTGTTTTTT
CASSGGSEEKLFF
>TRBV2|.|.|TRBJ1-2
TGTGCCAGCATGAGCCCCGGGACAAAAACGTGGAGCTACACCTTC
CASMSPGTKTWSYTF
>TRBV7-8|.|.|TRBJ1-6
TGTGCCAGCAGGGAGGGCTTGATTTACTCACCCCTCCACTTT
CASREGLIYSPLHF
>TRBV28|.|TRBD1|TRBJ2-7
TGTGCCAGCAGTTTATGGACAGGGAGCTACGAGCAGTACTTC
CASSLWTGSYEQYF
>TRBV11-3|.|.|TRBJ2-7
TGTGCCAGCAGCTCTAGTGCAGGGCGCGAGCAGTACTTC
CASSSSAGREQYF
>TRBV2|.|.|TRBJ2-1
TGTGCCAGCAGCGAACGGGGGTCCTCCTACAATGAGCAGTTCTTC
CASSERGSSYNEQFF
>TRBV9|.|TRBD1|TRBJ2-1
TGTGCCAGCAGCGGCGGACAGGGCTCCTACAATGAGCAGTTCTTC
CASSGGQGSYNEQFF
>TRBV15|.|.|TRBJ2-7
TGTGCCACCAGTCAGGGGAGGGGGGACTCCTACGAGCAGTACTTC
CATSQGRGDSYEQYF
>TRBV4-1|.|.|TRBJ2-3
TGCGCCAGCAACTCCCAGGCAGGTGCCCTTCCAGATACGCAGTATTTT
CASNSQAGALPDTQYF
>TRBV7-2|.|TRBD2|TRBJ2-3
TGTGCCAGCAGCTTAGAAGCGGGAGAAGCAGATACGCAGTATTTT
CASSLEAGEADTQYF
>TRBV5-1|.|TRBD1|TRBJ2-5
TGCGCCAGCAGTAATGGACAGGGTGGGGAGACCCAGTACTTC
CASSNGQGGETQYF
>TRBV5-1|.|TRBD1|TRBJ2-2
TGCGCCAGCAGCTGGGACAGGGGGCGCACTGCCGGGGAGCTGTTTTTT
CASSWDRGRTAGELFF